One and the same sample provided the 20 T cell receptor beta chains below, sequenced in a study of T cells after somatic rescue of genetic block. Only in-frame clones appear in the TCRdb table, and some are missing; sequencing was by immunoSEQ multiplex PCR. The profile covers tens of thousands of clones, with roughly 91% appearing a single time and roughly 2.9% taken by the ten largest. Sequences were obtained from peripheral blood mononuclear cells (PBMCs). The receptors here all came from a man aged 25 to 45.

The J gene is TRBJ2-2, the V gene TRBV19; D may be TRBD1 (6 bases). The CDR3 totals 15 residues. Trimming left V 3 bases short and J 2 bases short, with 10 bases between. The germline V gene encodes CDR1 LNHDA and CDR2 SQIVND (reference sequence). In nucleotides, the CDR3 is TGTGCCAGTAGTATCTCAGGGACAAACACCGGGGAGCTGTTTTTT. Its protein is CASSISGTNTGELFF. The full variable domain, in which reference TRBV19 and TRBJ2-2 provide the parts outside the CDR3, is DGGITQSPKYLFRKEGQNVTLSCEQNLNHDAMYWYRQDPGQGLRLIYYSQIVNDFQKGDIAEGYSVSREKKESFPLTVTSAQKNPTAFYLCASSISGTNTGELFFGEGSRLTVL.

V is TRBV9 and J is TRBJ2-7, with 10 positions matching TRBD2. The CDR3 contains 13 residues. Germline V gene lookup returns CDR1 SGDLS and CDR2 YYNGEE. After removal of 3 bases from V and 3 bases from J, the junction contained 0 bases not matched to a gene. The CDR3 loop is CASSGTSGYEQYF. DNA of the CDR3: TGTGCCAGCAGCGGGACTAGCGGCTACGAGCAGTACTTC.

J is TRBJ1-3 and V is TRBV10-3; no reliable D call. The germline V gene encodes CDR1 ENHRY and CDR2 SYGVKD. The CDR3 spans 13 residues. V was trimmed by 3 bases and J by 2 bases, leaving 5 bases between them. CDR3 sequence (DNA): TGTGCCATCAGTGACCTAGCTGGAAACACCATATATTTT. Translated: CAISDLAGNTIYF.

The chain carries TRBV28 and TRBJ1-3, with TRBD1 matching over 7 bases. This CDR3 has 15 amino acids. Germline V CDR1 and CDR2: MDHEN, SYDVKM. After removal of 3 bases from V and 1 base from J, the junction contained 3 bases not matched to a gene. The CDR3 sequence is CASSFPGGSGNTIYF. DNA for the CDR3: TGTGCCAGCAGTTTTCCAGGGGGTTCTGGAAACACCATATATTTT.

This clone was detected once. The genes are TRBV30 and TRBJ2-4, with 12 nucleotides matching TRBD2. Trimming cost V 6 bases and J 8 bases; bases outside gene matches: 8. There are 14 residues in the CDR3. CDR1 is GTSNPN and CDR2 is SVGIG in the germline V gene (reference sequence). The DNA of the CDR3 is TGTGCCTGTTCACCTAGCGGGGGGGGATACATTCAGTACTTC. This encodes CACSPSGGGYIQYF.

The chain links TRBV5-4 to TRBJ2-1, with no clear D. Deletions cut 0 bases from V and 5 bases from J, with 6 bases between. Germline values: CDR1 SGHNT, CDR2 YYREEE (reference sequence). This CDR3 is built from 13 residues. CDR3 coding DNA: TGTGCCAGCAGCTTGGCTGCGCACAATGAGCAGTTCTTC. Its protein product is CASSLAAHNEQFF.

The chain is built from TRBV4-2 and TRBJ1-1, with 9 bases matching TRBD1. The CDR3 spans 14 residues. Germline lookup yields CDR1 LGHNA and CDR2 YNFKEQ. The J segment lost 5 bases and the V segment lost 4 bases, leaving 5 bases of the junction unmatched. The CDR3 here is CASSLTGGQTEAFF. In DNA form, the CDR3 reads TGTGCCAGCAGCCTTACAGGGGGCCAAACTGAAGCTTTCTTT.

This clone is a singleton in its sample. The CDR3: CASCDRGAEQYF. The CDR3 region has the DNA TGTGCCAGTTGCGACAGGGGGGCCGAGCAGTACTTC. The chain couples TRBV19 to TRBJ2-7; 9 nucleotides agree with TRBD1. V lost 8 bases, J lost 6 bases, and 5 bases stayed unmatched. CDR1 and CDR2 (germline): LNHDA, SQIVND (reference sequence). This CDR3 spans 12 amino acids.

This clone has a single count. The CDR3 DNA follows: TGTGCCAGCAACCCGCGGACGGGTAACACTGAAGCTTTCTTT. Amino acids: CASNPRTGNTEAFF. The V call is TRBV6-1, the J call TRBJ1-1; D gene uncertain. This CDR3 has 14 amino acids. V was clipped by 7 bases and J by 2 bases, with 14 bases between them. CDR1 is MNHNS and CDR2 is SASEGT in the germline V gene.

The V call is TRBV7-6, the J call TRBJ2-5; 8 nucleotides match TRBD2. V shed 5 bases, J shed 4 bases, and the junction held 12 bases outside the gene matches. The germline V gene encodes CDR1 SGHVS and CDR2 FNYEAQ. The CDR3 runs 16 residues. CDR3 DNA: TGTGCCAGCAGCCCCTCCGGGGGGGTTCGGGGAGAGACCCAGTACTTC. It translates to CASSPSGGVRGETQYF.

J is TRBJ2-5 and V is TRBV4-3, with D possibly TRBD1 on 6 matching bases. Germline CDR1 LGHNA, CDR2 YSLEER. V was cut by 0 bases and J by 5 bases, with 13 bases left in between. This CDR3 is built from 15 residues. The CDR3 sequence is CASSQEHYQGETQYF. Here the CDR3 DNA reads TGCGCCAGCAGCCAAGAACACTACCAGGGGGAGACCCAGTACTTC.

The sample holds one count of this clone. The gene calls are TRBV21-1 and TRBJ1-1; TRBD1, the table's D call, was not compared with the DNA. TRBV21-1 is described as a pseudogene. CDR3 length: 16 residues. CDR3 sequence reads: CASSITGPLMNTEAFF. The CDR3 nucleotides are TGTGCCAGCAGCATAACAGGGCCGCTCATGAACACTGAAGCTTTCTTT.

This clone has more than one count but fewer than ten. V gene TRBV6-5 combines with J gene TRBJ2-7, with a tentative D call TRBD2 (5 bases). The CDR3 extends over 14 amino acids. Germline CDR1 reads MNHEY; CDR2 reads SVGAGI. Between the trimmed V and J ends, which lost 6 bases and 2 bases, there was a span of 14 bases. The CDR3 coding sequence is TGTGCCAGCAGACCCCCGGGATTTACCTACGAGCAGTACTTC. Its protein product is CASRPPGFTYEQYF.

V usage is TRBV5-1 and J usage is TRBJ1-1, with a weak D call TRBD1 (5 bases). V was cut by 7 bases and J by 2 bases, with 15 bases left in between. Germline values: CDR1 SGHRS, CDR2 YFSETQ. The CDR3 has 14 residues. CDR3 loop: CASEEGAFNTEAFF. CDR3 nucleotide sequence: TGCGCCAGCGAGGAAGGGGCGTTTAACACTGAAGCTTTCTTT.

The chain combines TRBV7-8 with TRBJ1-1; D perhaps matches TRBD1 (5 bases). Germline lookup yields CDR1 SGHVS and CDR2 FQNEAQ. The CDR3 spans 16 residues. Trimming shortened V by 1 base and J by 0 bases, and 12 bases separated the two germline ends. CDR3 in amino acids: CASSLGGKGVNTEAFF. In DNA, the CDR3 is TGTGCCAGCAGCTTAGGAGGGAAAGGGGTGAACACTGAAGCTTTCTTT.

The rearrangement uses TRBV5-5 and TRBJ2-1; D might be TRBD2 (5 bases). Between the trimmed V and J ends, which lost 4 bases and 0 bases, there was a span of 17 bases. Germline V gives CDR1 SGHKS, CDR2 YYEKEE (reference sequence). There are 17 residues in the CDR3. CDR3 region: CASSRDGSLSSYNEQFF. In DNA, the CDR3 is TGTGCCAGCAGCCGAGATGGGAGCCTCAGCTCCTACAATGAGCAGTTCTTC.

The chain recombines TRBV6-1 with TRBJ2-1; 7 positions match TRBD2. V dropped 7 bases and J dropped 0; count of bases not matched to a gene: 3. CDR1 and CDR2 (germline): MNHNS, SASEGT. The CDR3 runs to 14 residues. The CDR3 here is CASTRGSSYNEQFF. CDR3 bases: TGTGCCAGCACTCGCGGGAGCTCCTACAATGAGCAGTTCTTC.

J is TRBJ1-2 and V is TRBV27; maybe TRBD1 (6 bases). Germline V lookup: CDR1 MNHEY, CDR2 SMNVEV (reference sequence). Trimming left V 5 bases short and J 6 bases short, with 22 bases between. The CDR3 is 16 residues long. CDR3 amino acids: CASSPAPAGVRNGYTF. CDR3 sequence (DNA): TGTGCCAGCAGTCCCGCCCCGGCAGGGGTTAGAAATGGCTACACCTTC.

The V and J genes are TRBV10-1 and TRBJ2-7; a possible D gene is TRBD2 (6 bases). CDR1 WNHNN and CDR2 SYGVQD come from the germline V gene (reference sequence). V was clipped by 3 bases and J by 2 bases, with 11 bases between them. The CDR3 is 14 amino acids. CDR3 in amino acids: CASSEPGAPYEQYF. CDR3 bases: TGCGCCAGCAGTGAACCGGGAGCTCCCTACGAGCAGTACTTC.

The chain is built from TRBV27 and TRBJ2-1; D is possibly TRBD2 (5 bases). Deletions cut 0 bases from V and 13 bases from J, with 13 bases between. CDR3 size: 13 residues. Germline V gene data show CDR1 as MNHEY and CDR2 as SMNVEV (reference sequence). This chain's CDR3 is CASSLSGLVGQFF. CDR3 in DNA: TGTGCCAGCAGTTTATCAGGACTGGTCGGTCAGTTCTTC.